Listed here are 24 T cell receptor beta chains from one sample, sequenced in a study of blood T cells in healthy people across ages. For the second PCR, which ran for about 7 to 11 cycles, a sample-barcoded 5' primer and a J-beta primer mix were used. TCRdb recomputed calls from the 5' RACE reads with MiXCR, one row per CDR3 protein. The sample includes 500,000 to 650,000 distinct CDR3 sequences, roughly a quarter of them seen just once. Separately, the same data were catalogued under a study of T cells of mothers and their children.

The sequenced sample consisted of blood. The receptors here all came from a boy aged 2 to 10 in good health.

The sample holds a few counts of this clonotype. The J gene is TRBJ2-2, the V gene TRBV10-1; 10 positions agree with TRBD2. The germline CDR1 and CDR2 sequences are WNHNN and SYGVQD (reference sequence). This CDR3 has 15 amino acids. Trimming took 2 bases from V and 6 from J; bases not matched to a gene: 3. CDR3 protein: CASSEALAGAGELFF. For the CDR3, the DNA is TGCGCCAGCAGTGAGGCGCTAGCGGGAGCCGGGGAGCTGTTTTTT.

The chain uses TRBV29-1 and TRBJ2-7, with 9 bases fitting TRBD2. The junction had 8 bases not matched to a gene; V was cut back by 0 bases and J by 2 bases. Germline CDR1 SQVTM, CDR2 ANQGSEA. This CDR3 region has 16 residues. The chain's CDR3 is CSVEDGAGGRPYEQYF. The CDR3 nucleotides read TGCAGCGTTGAAGATGGCGCGGGAGGGAGGCCCTACGAGCAGTACTTC.

The rearrangement uses TRBV5-5 and TRBJ1-1, with TRBD1 as a possible D gene (5 bases). The V end was cut by 4 bases, the J end by 4 bases, with 14 bases between. The CDR3 extends over 14 amino acids. CDR1 SGHKS and CDR2 YYEKEE come from the germline V gene (reference sequence). In DNA, the CDR3 is TGTGCCAGCAGCCCGGATGTGGGGGGCACTGAAGCTTTCTTT. It encodes CASSPDVGGTEAFF.

This clonotype was detected a few times. This chain uses TRBV27 with TRBJ1-2; D is uncertain. This CDR3 comprises 13 residues. Germline-derived CDR1 and CDR2 are MNHEY and SMNVEV (reference sequence). V was trimmed by 3 bases and J by 4 bases, leaving 9 bases between them. Here the CDR3 reads CASSLSRTYGYTF. The CDR3 DNA reads as TGTGCCAGCAGTTTGTCACGGACCTATGGCTACACCTTC.

The J gene is TRBJ2-1, the V gene TRBV7-2, with D perhaps assigned TRBD1 or TRBD2 (5 bases each). Near its end, the DNA agrees better with TRBJ2-7, so the J call may be wrong. The CDR3 runs to 14 residues. Germline lookup yields CDR1 SGHTA and CDR2 FQGNSA. The CDR3 DNA reads as TGTGCCAGCAGCCCAGGGACCGGTCTTGGGGAGCAGTACTTC. It translates to CASSPGTGLGEQYF.

This clonotype has more than one count but fewer than ten. V and J are TRBV5-1 and TRBJ1-3; D is unclear. Trimming shortened V by 0 bases and J by 7 bases, and 11 bases separated the two germline ends. CDR1 is SGHRS, CDR2 YFSETQ, per germline. The CDR3 loop spans 14 amino acids. The CDR3 bases are TGCGCCAGCAGCTTGGACGGGGTGAGGAACACCATATATTTT. This gives the protein CASSLDGVRNTIYF.

Only a few counts were recorded for this clonotype. The chain carries TRBV25-1 and TRBJ1-2; D is unclear. CDR3 size: 12 residues. Trimming pared 4 bases from V and 4 bases from J, leaving 7 bases between. The germline V gene has CDR1 MGHDK and CDR2 SYGVNS. The CDR3 is CASSGSGYGYTF. CDR3 sequence (DNA): TGTGCCAGCAGTGGAAGTGGCTATGGCTACACCTTC.

The rearrangement links TRBV30 to TRBJ2-7; D is tentatively TRBD1 or TRBD2 (5 bases each). With 0 bases removed from V and 6 bases from J, the gap between germline ends came to 21 bases. CDR1 is GTSNPN, CDR2 SVGIG, per germline (reference sequence). The CDR3 extends over 16 amino acids. The CDR3 reads CAWSVVWGPVLGEQYF. The CDR3 region has the DNA TGTGCCTGGAGTGTAGTGTGGGGACCGGTTCTGGGCGAGCAGTACTTC.

The rearrangement joins TRBV3-1 to TRBJ2-5; TRBD2 is a possible D gene (7 bases). V lost 1 base, J lost 5 bases, and 11 bases lay in between. The CDR3 has 14 amino acids. Germline CDR1 reads LGHDT; CDR2 reads YNNKEL (reference sequence). CDR3 loop: CASSQVWGGETQYF. In DNA, the CDR3 is TGTGCCAGCAGCCAAGTGTGGGGGGGCGAGACCCAGTACTTC.

This clonotype was observed a handful of times. V is TRBV18 and J is TRBJ1-1, with unresolved D. The CDR3 is made up of 12 amino acids. CDR1 and CDR2 (germline): KGHSH, LQKENI. Trimming cost V 2 bases and J 5 bases, with 6 bases left between them. CDR3 sequence (DNA): TGTGCCAGCTCACCAACTCCAACTGAAGCTTTCTTT. Translated, it gives CASSPTPTEAFF.

This clonotype showed up just a few times. This chain links TRBV3-1 with TRBJ2-5; 8 nucleotides line up with TRBD2. The CDR3 totals 20 residues. The germline V gene encodes CDR1 LGHDT and CDR2 YNNKEL (reference sequence). The V gene end was trimmed by 2 bases and the J gene end by 4 bases; junction bases not matched to a gene: 21. This chain's CDR3 is CASSQKKTEAAGAFTETQYF. CDR3 sequence (DNA): TGTGCCAGCAGCCAAAAAAAAACTGAGGCAGCGGGGGCCTTCACAGAGACCCAGTACTTC.

This clonotype came up once. J is TRBJ1-2 and V is TRBV29-1; 7 nucleotides match TRBD1. Germline values: CDR1 SQVTM, CDR2 ANQGSEA. Trimming cost V 4 bases and J 7 bases; bases outside gene matches: 12. The CDR3 contains 14 residues. The CDR3 is CSVGRSRGNSGYTF. In nucleotides, the CDR3 is TGCAGCGTTGGAAGGAGCAGGGGGAATAGTGGCTACACCTTC.

The CDR3, as DNA: TGCAGTGCTACAGGACAGAACCAAGAGACCCAGTACTTC. Its translation is CSATGQNQETQYF. The rearrangement joins TRBV20-1 to TRBJ2-1; a weak D match, TRBD1 (6 bases). The J call may not be correct, given that the DNA end is closer to TRBJ2-5. Looked up from germline, CDR1 is DFQATT and CDR2 is SNEGSKA (reference sequence). The CDR3 covers 13 residues.

The gene calls are TRBV12-3 or TRBV12-4 and TRBJ2-4, with 7 bases that match TRBD1. With 3 bases clipped from V and 9 bases from J, the junction kept 5 bases outside the gene matches. CDR3 size: 13 residues. CDR3 residues: CASSFSGGSIQYF. DNA for the CDR3: TGTGCCAGCAGTTTTTCAGGGGGAAGCATTCAGTACTTC.

The chain uses TRBV6-4 and TRBJ2-2, with 7 bases fitting TRBD1. The germline CDR1 and CDR2 sequences are MRHNA and SNTAGT. V was clipped by 6 bases and J by 6 bases; unmatched bases: 13. The CDR3 length is 16 residues. Here the CDR3 reads CASSPDGTAKAGELFF. The CDR3, as DNA: TGTGCCAGCAGCCCTGATGGGACAGCAAAGGCCGGGGAGCTGTTTTTT.

Worth noting for this clonotype: The junction shows a germline mismatch at one end, possibly a read error. CDR3 residues: CSVDVYNEQSF. The CDR3 coding sequence is TGCAGCGTTGATGTCTACAATGAGCAGTCCTTC. J is TRBJ2-1 and V is TRBV29-1, with no clear D. CDR3 size: 11 residues. Germline V lookup: CDR1 SQVTM, CDR2 ANQGSEA.

In regard to this clonotype: Compared with germline, one end of the junction differs, possibly owing to a read error. The chain carries TRBV7-9 and TRBJ2-7; 7 bases line up with TRBD2. This CDR3 has 13 amino acids. The germline gives CDR1 SEHNR, CDR2 FQNEAQ (reference sequence). Here the CDR3 reads CASRSAGGYEQHF. The CDR3 bases are TGTGCCAGCAGGTCTGCCGGGGGGTACGAGCAGCACTTC.

The V and J genes are TRBV9 and TRBJ1-2; 7 bases align to TRBD1. The CDR3 covers 13 residues. Per germline, CDR1 SGDLS and CDR2 YYNGEE. The V and J ends lost 7 bases and 5 bases, in that order; junction bases with no gene match: 8. The CDR3 sequence: CASGQAGQYGYTF. The CDR3 nucleotides are TGTGCCAGCGGACAGGCGGGACAATATGGCTACACCTTC.

The gene calls are TRBV29-1 and TRBJ2-7; tentatively, D is TRBD1 or TRBD2 (5 bases each). Germline lookup yields CDR1 SQVTM and CDR2 ANQGSEA. The CDR3 consists of 14 residues. V was clipped by 6 bases and J by 1 base, with 16 bases between them. CDR3 DNA: TGCAGCGTCCTGACGACGGGGCGATCCTACGAGCAGTACTTC. Protein sequence: CSVLTTGRSYEQYF.

The chain uses TRBV7-2 and TRBJ1-1, with 7 bases aligning to TRBD1. This CDR3 region has 13 residues. Looked up from germline, CDR1 is SGHTA and CDR2 is FQGNSA. The trim removed 5 bases at V and 11 bases at J, leaving 11 bases unmatched. The CDR3 DNA follows: TGTGCCAGCAGCCCCATGACAGGGAATGAGGCTTTCTTT. This translates into CASSPMTGNEAFF.

This clonotype was seen a few times. J is TRBJ1-4 and V is TRBV29-1, with D unresolved. Germline V gene lookup returns CDR1 SQVTM and CDR2 ANQGSEA. This CDR3 is 12 amino acids long. V was shortened by 4 bases and J by 4 bases, with 7 bases between the two germline ends. Here the CDR3 DNA reads TGCAGCGTTGTACAGCGTAATGAAAAACTGTTTTTT. Its protein is CSVVQRNEKLFF.

This sequence joins TRBV2 and TRBJ2-5; no clear D. This CDR3 spans 15 amino acids. The germline V gene encodes CDR1 SNHLY and CDR2 FYNNEI. Trimming shortened V by 0 bases and J by 2 bases, and 10 bases separated the two germline ends. Here the CDR3 reads CASSEAPGRQETQYF. In DNA form, the CDR3 reads TGTGCCAGCAGTGAAGCGCCTGGTAGGCAAGAGACCCAGTACTTC.

The genes are TRBV2 and TRBJ1-5, with D perhaps TRBD1 (5 bases). CDR3 length: 15 residues. Deletions cut 8 bases from V and 4 bases from J, with 18 bases between. The germline V gene has CDR1 SNHLY and CDR2 FYNNEI. CDR3 amino acids: CASGPGSGGNQPQHF. CDR3 nucleotide sequence: TGTGCCAGCGGGCCAGGCAGCGGGGGAAATCAGCCCCAGCATTTT.

This clonotype came up a few times. An end of the junction does not agree with germline; a read error may underlie this. This sequence joins TRBV7-7 and TRBJ2-7; a weak D match, TRBD1 (5 bases). The CDR3 loop spans 13 amino acids. The V gene's germline CDR1 is SSHAT and CDR2 FNYEAQ (reference sequence). The CDR3 DNA is TGTGCTAGCAGCCCTATGCAGGGCTACGAGCAGTACTTC. This codes for CASSPMQGYEQYF.